These 19 T cell receptor beta chains were sequenced from one sample in a study of Tregs in tolerant kidney transplant recipients. Produced via immunoSEQ multiplex PCR; TCRdb's table is partial and in-frame only. The table has roughly 250,000 clones, 80% to 85% seen once. The sample consisted of CD4+ T cells from blood. These receptors were taken from a human donor in good health.

This rearrangement joins TRBV12-5 to TRBJ2-1; TRBD1 might be the D (6 bases). The CDR3 is made up of 12 amino acids. V was shortened by 7 bases and J by 6 bases, with 10 bases between the two germline ends. Germline V gene lookup returns CDR1 LGHNT and CDR2 FRNRAP. The CDR3 DNA sequence: TGTGCTAGTGCGGACAGAGGCAATGAGCAGTTCTTC. Amino acids: CASADRGNEQFF.

The rearrangement links TRBV5-1 to TRBJ2-5; D may correspond to TRBD1 or TRBD2 (5 bases each). The DNA matches TRBJ2-7 better at its end, which makes the J call doubtful. CDR1 and CDR2 (germline): SGHRS, YFSETQ. This CDR3 is 14 amino acids long. Here the CDR3 reads CASSLAGTAIEQYF. The CDR3 DNA is TGCGCCAGCAGCTTGGCCGGGACGGCTATCGAGCAGTACTTC.

This chain links TRBV11-2 with TRBJ1-1; no clear D gene. Germline V gives CDR1 SGHAT, CDR2 FQNNGV. The germline V and J ends were trimmed by 5 bases and 1 base, with 8 bases remaining between them. The CDR3 contains 13 residues. In DNA form, the CDR3 reads TGTGCCAGCAGCCGGACCGAGAACACTGAAGCTTTCTTT. Its protein is CASSRTENTEAFF.

A single count supports this clone. The chain combines TRBV7-8 with TRBJ2-1, with 12 nucleotides matching TRBD2. This CDR3 contains 20 residues. The V gene's germline CDR1 is SGHVS and CDR2 FQNEAQ. J lost 7 bases, V lost 4 bases, and 20 bases had no gene match. The CDR3 loop reads CASSSPLAGGPSTRRNEQFF. For the CDR3, the DNA is TGTGCCAGCAGCTCCCCTCTAGCGGGAGGGCCGTCTACTAGGAGGAATGAGCAGTTCTTC.

The rearrangement joins TRBV13 to TRBJ2-7, with D possibly matching TRBD1 (6 bases). V lost 4 bases, J lost 5 bases, and 15 bases lay in between. This CDR3 is 14 amino acids long. Looked up from germline, CDR1 is PRHDT and CDR2 is FYEKMQ (reference sequence). CDR3 protein: CASSSSDRYNEQYF. The CDR3, as DNA: TGTGCCAGCAGCTCCTCGGACAGATACAACGAGCAGTACTTC.

V is TRBV5-1 and J is TRBJ1-2, with a tentative D call TRBD1 (5 bases). V was pared by 2 bases and J by 3 bases, with 14 bases between. This CDR3 comprises 15 residues. Germline V gene data show CDR1 as SGHRS and CDR2 as YFSETQ. The CDR3 loop is CASSFLGGTDYGYTF. The CDR3 region has the DNA TGCGCCAGCAGCTTCCTGGGGGGTACGGACTATGGCTACACCTTC.

The chain carries TRBV7-9 and TRBJ2-1, with 10 bases matching TRBD2. The germline gives CDR1 SEHNR, CDR2 FQNEAQ (reference sequence). The ends lost 6 bases at V and 6 bases at J; junction bases unmatched: 11. CDR3 size: 16 residues. CDR3 sequence reads: CASRPRLAGEGNEQFF. CDR3 DNA sequence: TGTGCCAGCAGACCACGGCTAGCGGGAGAAGGCAATGAGCAGTTCTTC.

The chain joins TRBV11-3 to TRBJ1-1; 7 bases match TRBD1. CDR3 size: 15 residues. The V and J ends lost 5 bases and 5 bases, in that order; junction bases with no gene match: 11. CDR1 and CDR2 from the germline V gene are SGHNT and YENEEA. This CDR3 reads CASSLQTGSLTEAFF. CDR3 nucleotides: TGTGCCAGCAGCCTTCAGACAGGGTCTTTAACTGAAGCTTTCTTT.

V is TRBV11-3 and J is TRBJ2-5; D remains ambiguous. The CDR3 is 12 amino acids. V shed 1 base and J shed 5 bases, with 5 bases lying between them. CDR1 SGHNT and CDR2 YENEEA come from the germline V gene. The CDR3 DNA reads TGTGCCAGCAGCTTAGGGCCGGAGACCCAGTACTTC. Residues: CASSLGPETQYF.

This clone was recorded a few times. CDR3 sequence reads: CASTTTGEGYTF. CDR3 in DNA: TGTGCCAGCACTACGACAGGGGAGGGCTACACCTTC. The V and J genes are TRBV2 and TRBJ1-2; the match to TRBD1 covers 8 bases. Losses at the gene ends were 7 bases for V and 8 bases for J; bases not matched to a gene: 6. The germline V gene has CDR1 SNHLY and CDR2 FYNNEI. This CDR3 region has 12 residues.

The chain carries TRBV5-1 and TRBJ2-2; 9 nucleotides align to TRBD2. The CDR3 length is 14 residues. Losses at the gene ends were 4 bases for V and 6 bases for J; bases not matched to a gene: 4. CDR1 is SGHRS and CDR2 is YFSETQ in the germline V gene. CDR3 in amino acids: CASSTTSGPGELFF. CDR3 coding DNA: TGCGCCAGCAGCACTACTAGCGGGCCCGGGGAGCTGTTTTTT.

V and J are TRBV27 and TRBJ1-6; possible D gene TRBD1, 5 bases. Germline lookup yields CDR1 MNHEY and CDR2 SMNVEV (reference sequence). V lost 4 bases, J lost 9 bases, and 16 bases lay in between. This CDR3 is 15 amino acids long. The CDR3 DNA reads TGTGCCAGCAGTTACGGGGTGGGGGGATTTTCACCCCTCCACTTT. Translation gives CASSYGVGGFSPLHF.

V gene TRBV29-1 combines with J gene TRBJ1-1; possibly TRBD1 for D (5 bases). The CDR3 has 12 amino acids. Germline values: CDR1 SQVTM, CDR2 ANQGSEA. With 6 bases removed from V and 3 bases from J, the gap between germline ends came to 11 bases. The CDR3 loop is CSVRDVDTEAFF. DNA for the CDR3: TGCAGCGTCCGGGACGTAGACACTGAAGCTTTCTTT. The full variable domain, with the rest looked up from reference TRBV29-1 and TRBJ1-1, is SAVISQKPSRDICQRGTSLTIQCQVDSQVTMMFWYRQQPGQSLTLIATANQGSEATYESGFVIDKFPISRPNLTFSTLTVSNMSPEDSSIYLCSVRDVDTEAFFGQGTRLTVV.

This chain links TRBV7-6 with TRBJ2-2; 7 bases match TRBD1. The CDR3 covers 16 residues. V lost 2 bases and J lost 0; bases outside the gene matches: 3. The germline CDR1 and CDR2 sequences are SGHVS and FNYEAQ. CDR3 protein: CASSLLGQTNTGELFF. The CDR3 DNA sequence: TGTGCCAGCAGCTTACTGGGACAGACGAACACCGGGGAGCTGTTTTTT.

The chain has TRBV6-5 and TRBJ1-2, with TRBD1 matching over 8 bases. Germline V gene lookup returns CDR1 MNHEY and CDR2 SVGAGI. This CDR3 comprises 15 residues. V was pared by 4 bases and J by 2 bases, with 6 bases of the junction left unmatched. The CDR3 nucleotides are TGTGCCAGCAGTTCTCCAGGGGGCGTCAACTATGGCTACACCTTC. It specifies CASSSPGGVNYGYTF.

The chain is built from TRBV6-1 and TRBJ1-1; D is unresolved. The CDR3 length is 15 residues. From germline, CDR1 is MNHNS and CDR2 SASEGT. V was pared by 6 bases and J by 3 bases, with 17 bases between. The CDR3 protein is CASRPLQGIYTEAFF. In DNA form, the CDR3 reads TGTGCCAGCAGACCCCTTCAAGGGATTTACACTGAAGCTTTCTTT.

This rearrangement joins TRBV6-6 to TRBJ2-1; D perhaps matches TRBD2 (6 bases). CDR1 and CDR2 (germline): MNHNY, SVGAGI (reference sequence). This CDR3 has 15 amino acids. Trimming removed 5 bases at V and 3 bases at J, with 14 bases between. The CDR3 bases are TGTGCCAGCAGTCCTTCCGGGACTGGCTACAATGAGCAGTTCTTC. Protein product: CASSPSGTGYNEQFF.

The chain links TRBV23-1 to TRBJ1-2; no clear D gene. TRBV23-1 is treated as an ORF (open reading frame) with a function not yet certain. Trimming cost V 3 bases and J 3 bases, with 2 bases left between them. The length of the CDR3 is 11 residues. CDR3: CASSQDYGYTF. In DNA, the CDR3 is TGCGCCAGCAGTCAGGACTATGGCTACACCTTC.

J is TRBJ1-3 and V is TRBV7-9; a weak D match, TRBD1 (6 bases). Trimming left V 3 bases short and J 0 bases short, with 12 bases between. CDR3 size: 16 residues. Germline CDR1 reads SEHNR; CDR2 reads FQNEAQ (reference sequence). The CDR3 reads CASSFDRSSSGNTIYF. The CDR3 DNA reads TGTGCCAGCAGCTTCGACAGGAGTAGCTCTGGAAACACCATATATTTT.